One and the same sample provided the 16 T cell receptor beta chains below, sequenced in a study of tumor-infiltrating lymphocytes in primary liver carcinoma. Out of unsorted whole blood came the blood RNA, and germline DNA was extracted as well. Starting material of 400 to 600 ng total RNA yielded TCR beta cDNA via a constant-region primer. It was through three nested multiplex PCR rounds of slightly modified ARM-PCR that TCR beta libraries arose. It was with TRBV1-TRBV30 forward primers and a C-beta reverse primer that the first two PCR rounds were run, at roughly 10 cycles each. TCRdb passed the multiplex PCR reads through MiXCR, listing each CDR3 protein once. The sample contains hundreds of thousands of distinct CDR3 sequences, 58% of which appear only once. The sequenced sample was peripheral blood. These receptors all stem from a woman aged 25-40 years with primary liver carcinoma and hepatitis B virus infection.

This clonotype was observed once. Because the CDR3 is missing its conserved closing phenylalanine or tryptophan, this is likely a read error. J is TRBJ2-5 and V is TRBV11-2; D perhaps matches TRBD2 (6 bases). The V gene's germline CDR1 is SGHAT and CDR2 FQNNGV. The CDR3 runs to 16 residues. CDR3: CASSLDGLYPEETQYL. The DNA for the CDR3 is TGTGCTAGCAGCTTAGATGGACTATATCCGGAAGAGACCCAGTACTTA.

Concerning this clonotype: Germline and junction disagree at one end, which may indicate a read error. CDR3 sequence reads: CASSSPGISGTKNIRYF. In DNA, the CDR3 is TGTGCCAGCAGCTCTCCCGGGATTAGCGGGACCAAAAACATTCGGTACTTC. The chain carries TRBV11-1 and TRBJ2-4, with 8 bases matching TRBD2. This CDR3 contains 17 residues. Per germline, CDR1 SGHAT and CDR2 FQDESV (reference sequence).

This clonotype was recorded a few times. This chain uses TRBV30 with TRBJ2-2; no definite D call. Trimming pared 2 bases from V and 2 bases from J, leaving 12 bases between. Germline V gene sequence: CDR1 GTSNPN, CDR2 SVGIG (reference sequence). The CDR3 is made up of 15 amino acids. Here the CDR3 reads CAWSRAQTNTGELFF. The CDR3 nucleotides read TGTGCCTGGAGTAGGGCGCAGACAAACACCGGGGAGCTGTTTTTT.

The chain combines TRBV6-5 with TRBJ2-2, with TRBD1 matching over 7 bases. This CDR3 spans 15 amino acids. The J segment lost 2 bases and the V segment lost 6 bases, leaving 6 bases of the junction unmatched. Germline V CDR1 and CDR2: MNHEY, SVGAGI. The CDR3 protein is CASRAGTANTGELFF. CDR3 DNA sequence: TGTGCCAGCAGGGCCGGGACAGCAAACACCGGGGAGCTGTTTTTT.

This clonotype has at least ten counts. Here the CDR3 reads CASSLGHRDRAAGELFF. Written as DNA, the CDR3 is TGCGCCAGCAGCTTGGGCCACCGGGACAGAGCGGCCGGGGAGCTGTTTTTT. The rearrangement joins TRBV5-1 to TRBJ2-2, with 7 bases lining up with TRBD1. The V gene end was trimmed by 0 bases and the J gene end by 6 bases; junction bases not matched to a gene: 11. The CDR3 spans 17 residues. Germline V gives CDR1 SGHRS, CDR2 YFSETQ.

The chain joins TRBV20-1 to TRBJ1-6; D unresolved. V lost 3 bases and J 10 bases, leaving 13 bases between the germline ends. The CDR3 is 13 amino acids. The germline CDR1 and CDR2 sequences are DFQATT and SNEGSKA (reference sequence). The CDR3 DNA reads as TGCAGTGCTAGTAGGCAGGCGACCTCACCCCTCCACTTT. The encoded protein is CSASRQATSPLHF.

With regard to this clonotype: Germline and junction disagree at one end, which may indicate a read error. This CDR3 is CASSFGTVNYSPLHF. The CDR3 DNA reads as TGTGCCAGCAGCTTCGGGACAGTTAATTATTCACCCCTCCACTTC. This chain joins TRBV28 and TRBJ1-6, with TRBD1 matching 7 bases. The CDR3 spans 15 residues. Germline V gene sequence: CDR1 MDHEN, CDR2 SYDVKM.

The V call is TRBV7-8, the J call TRBJ2-3, with D possibly matching TRBD2 (5 bases). Between the trimmed V and J ends, which lost 2 bases and 3 bases, there was a span of 18 bases. Germline lookup yields CDR1 SGHVS and CDR2 FQNEAQ. The length of the CDR3 is 17 residues. The CDR3 loop reads CASSLSVGLAGTDTQYF. The CDR3 region has the DNA TGTGCCAGCAGCTTATCTGTAGGGCTAGCTGGGACAGATACGCAGTATTTT.

This clonotype appeared many times. The chain links TRBV11-2 to TRBJ1-2; D gene unclear. Trimming took 0 bases from V and 4 from J, leaving 12 bases between them. Germline values: CDR1 SGHAT, CDR2 FQNNGV. This CDR3 has 15 residues. The CDR3 coding sequence is TGTGCCAGCAGCTTAGAACACAACCTCATCTATGGCTACACCTTC. Translating it yields CASSLEHNLIYGYTF.

This clonotype was seen only a few times. The chain combines TRBV14 with TRBJ2-6, with D unresolved. The CDR3 has 16 amino acids. V was shortened by 1 base and J by 1 base, with 8 bases between the two germline ends. In germline, CDR1 is SGHDN, CDR2 FVKESK. The CDR3 DNA reads as TGTGCCAGCAGCCAAGTCTTTGGTTCTGGGGCCAACGTCCTGACTTTC. Its protein product is CASSQVFGSGANVLTF.

Points on this clonotype: A read error may explain this, as a much larger clone is one base away. The chain joins TRBV5-6 to TRBJ2-3; unclear D gene. The CDR3 length is 16 residues. Germline V gene sequence: CDR1 SGHDT, CDR2 YYEEEE. The CDR3 DNA reads as TGTGTCAGCAGCTACGCCCCTGGACGGACCACAGATACGCAGTATTTT. This translates into CVSSYAPGRTTDTQYF.

This clonotype was detected many times. The V and J genes are TRBV12-3 or TRBV12-4 and TRBJ2-2, with 16 bases lining up with TRBD2. The CDR3 has 19 residues. Trimming removed 5 bases from V and 0 bases from J; junction bases left unmatched: 6. CDR3 loop: CASSPPGLAGGSNTGELFF. In nucleotides, the CDR3 is TGTGCCAGCAGTCCTCCGGGACTAGCGGGAGGGTCGAACACCGGGGAGCTGTTTTTT.

As for this clonotype: A junction end diverges from the germline sequence, so it may reflect a read error. The chain links TRBV5-4 to TRBJ2-1; tentatively, D is TRBD1 (6 bases). CDR3 size: 15 residues. The germline V gene encodes CDR1 SGHNT and CDR2 YYREEE (reference sequence). The CDR3 protein is CASSPRQGGYNEQSF. The CDR3 DNA follows: TGTGCCAGCAGCCCTCGACAAGGGGGATACAATGAGCAGTCCTTC. The full variable domain, with the rest looked up from reference TRBV5-4 and TRBJ2-1, is ETGVTQSPTHLIKTRGQQVTLRCSSQSGHNTVSWYQQALGQGPQFIFQYYREEENGRGNFPPRFSGLQFPNYSSELNVNALELDDSALYLCASSPRQGGYNEQSFGPGTRLTVL.

At least ten counts were recorded for this clonotype. Relative to the germline gene, one junction end is altered; a read error may explain this. The chain recombines TRBV12-3 or TRBV12-4 with TRBJ2-1; D tentatively fits TRBD1 or TRBD2 (5 bases each). The CDR3 runs to 13 residues. In DNA, the CDR3 is TGTGCCAGCAGTGCGCAAACCAGGGAAACGGAGGTCTTC. This encodes CASSAQTRETEVF.

On this clonotype: A much larger clone lies one base from this, so it may be a read error. The rearrangement joins TRBV4-1 to TRBJ2-1; no clear D. The CDR3 extends over 12 amino acids. Germline V gene sequence: CDR1 MGHRA, CDR2 YSYEKL. The CDR3 nucleotides read TGCGCCAGCAGCCAACTGTACAATGAGCAGCTCTTC. It is translated as CASSQLYNEQLF.

This sequence joins TRBV7-9 and TRBJ2-6; D is ambiguous. V was pared by 5 bases and J by 0 bases, with 5 bases between. Per germline, CDR1 SEHNR and CDR2 FQNEAQ (reference sequence). The CDR3 spans 14 residues. The CDR3 nucleotides read TGTGCCAGCAGCCCTCACTCTGGGGCCAACGTCCTGACTTTC. This gives the protein CASSPHSGANVLTF.